The rows below give T cell receptor beta chains drawn from one sample of a study of beta chain features in type 1 diabetes. Some clones are missing from TCRdb's copy, which holds only in-frame ones; the method was immunoSEQ multiplex PCR. The sample consists of around 150,000 clones, about 8.5% of them appearing once. What was sequenced was central memory CD4+ T cells from blood. These receptors were collected from a man aged 18 to 29 in good health. Each CDR3 is given with its conserved first and last residue. Fields, in order: D gene, clone size, J gene, V gene, CDR3 DNA, CDR3 protein. The D gene is left open where the match is weak. A row's size may be missing; if present it is once, few, many or a size class.

TRBD1 few TRBJ1-1 TRBV6-6 TGTGCCAGCAGTCCCCACCTCGACAGGGGGAACACTGAAGCTTTCTTT CASSPHLDRGNTEAFF
- many TRBJ1-5 TRBV4-2 TGTGCCAGCAGCGTAACAGGGTTCGCTCAGCCCCAGCATTTT CASSVTGFAQPQHF
TRBD1 - TRBJ2-7 TRBV28 TGTGCCAGCACGCCGGGACAGGGGCCCTACGAGCAGTACTTC CASTPGQGPYEQYF
- - TRBJ1-4 TRBV4-1 TGCGCCTCCCGCGGGGGCGGCGCTAATGAAAAACTGTTTTTT CASRGGGANEKLFF
TRBD1 - TRBJ2-1 TRBV5-6 TGTGCCAGCAGCGGCCCGGGGACAGGGTACAATGAGCAGTTCTTC CASSGPGTGYNEQFF
TRBD2 few TRBJ2-7 TRBV18 TGTGCCAGCTCACCGGGGACTAGCGGGTTCTACGAGCAGTACTTC CASSPGTSGFYEQYF
- few TRBJ2-1 TRBV7-9 TGTGCCAGCAGCTTAGTGGCCAATGAGCAGTTCTTC CASSLVANEQFF
- - TRBJ2-7 TRBV18 TGTGCCAGCTCACCCCCCCATTACGGGGGCGAGCAGTACTTC CASSPPHYGGEQYF
TRBD2 few TRBJ2-6 TRBV28 TGTGCCAGCAGTTGGGGGGCTAGCGGGAGTAGCGGGCCTGGGGCCAACGTCCTGACTTTC CASSWGASGSSGPGANVLTF
TRBD1 many TRBJ2-1 TRBV14 TGTGCCAGCAACTACAGGGGCCGTAACAATGAGCAGTTCTTC CASNYRGRNNEQFF
TRBD1 - TRBJ2-2 TRBV7-2 TGTGCCAGCAGCTCAACAGGGGTCGGGGAGCTGTTTTTT CASSSTGVGELFF
TRBD1 few TRBJ2-7 TRBV6-5 TGTGCCAGCAGCCGCCGGGGACAGGGGGTAGAGCAGTACTTC CASSRRGQGVEQYF
- few TRBJ2-5 TRBV7-8 TGTGCCAGCAGCCTTAGTGGTTGGACAGCACAAGAGACCCAGTACTTC CASSLSGWTAQETQYF
TRBD1 - TRBJ1-5 TRBV28 TGTGCCAGCAGTTTAAGGGACAGGGCCAATCAGCCCCAGCATTTT CASSLRDRANQPQHF
TRBD1 many TRBJ1-1 TRBV12-5 TGTGCTAGTGGTTTGGCCGAAGTCGGGACAGTAGCTTTCTTT CASGLAEVGTVAFF
TRBD1 few TRBJ1-6 TRBV5-8 TGTGCCAGCAGCCTACAGGGGGAAGGTTCACCCCTCCACTTT CASSLQGEGSPLHF
- - TRBJ2-7 TRBV10-3 TGTGCCATCAGTGGGCGGGGATACGAGCAGTACTTC CAISGRGYEQYF
- - TRBJ2-7 TRBV7-9 TGTGCCAGCAGCTCCGGAAGGGAGCCGTCCTACGAGCAGTACTTC CASSSGREPSYEQYF
- - TRBJ1-6 TRBV7-2 TGTGCCAGCAGAAAGGAGGGCATCAGCTCCTATAATTCACCCCTCCACTTT CASRKEGISSYNSPLHF
TRBD2 few TRBJ2-1 TRBV10-3 TGTGCCATCAGTGAGAGGCGGGAGGGCCAAAACAATGAGCAGTTCTTC CAISERREGQNNEQFF
TRBD1 - TRBJ1-5 TRBV7-9 TGTGCCAGCAGCTATTGGACAGGGGGCGGCCCTCAGCCCCAGCATTTT CASSYWTGGGPQPQHF
TRBD1 many TRBJ1-4 TRBV28 TGTGCCAGTCAGACAGGGAATGAAAAACTGTTTTTT CASQTGNEKLFF
- - TRBJ2-7 TRBV5-1 TGCGCCAGCAGCGTCCAGGGGGGATACGAGCAGTACTTC CASSVQGGYEQYF
TRBD1 - TRBJ2-7 TRBV28 TGTGCCAGCAGCCTGTGGGACAGTTCCTACGAGCAGTACTTC CASSLWDSSYEQYF
TRBD2 - TRBJ2-1 TRBV4-3 TGCGCCAGCAGCCAAGATGCAGACTCTAGCGGGAGGGAAAGTGAGCAGTTCTTC CASSQDADSSGRESEQFF
TRBD2 - TRBJ2-7 TRBV29-1 TGCAGCGCGAGAGGGACTAGCGTTACCTACGAGCAGTACTTC CSARGTSVTYEQYF
- - TRBJ1-1 TRBV6-5 TGTGCCAGCGCGGGGATAACTGAAGCTTTCTTT CASAGITEAFF
- - TRBJ2-2 TRBV28 TGTGCCAGCAGTTTAGCGGGGGCTAACACCGGGGAGCTGTTTTTT CASSLAGANTGELFF
TRBD1 many TRBJ1-1 TRBV29-1 TGCAGCGTTACCGGACAGGGGAACACTGAAGCTTTCTTT CSVTGQGNTEAFF
TRBD1 - TRBJ2-7 TRBV7-3 TGTGCCAGCAGCTTAACCCCGACAGGGAACGAGCAGTACTTC CASSLTPTGNEQYF
TRBD2 - TRBJ2-3 TRBV5-6 TGTGCCAGCAGCTTGCCCAGCGGGGGCCGCACAGATACGCAGTATTTT CASSLPSGGRTDTQYF
- few TRBJ1-1 TRBV5-1 TGCGCCAGCAGCTTGCAACAGCTAACTGAAGCTTTCTTT CASSLQQLTEAFF
- many TRBJ2-3 TRBV7-9 TGTGCCAGCAGCTCATCAACTAGCCCGAGCACAGATACGCAGTATTTT CASSSSTSPSTDTQYF
- - TRBJ1-1 TRBV30 TGTGCCTGGAGTGTACTAAGTGATAGTGAAGCTTTCTTT CAWSVLSDSEAFF
- few TRBJ2-7 TRBV7-2 TGTGCCAGCAGCTTAGTGGGGGGGCCAGCCTACGAGCAGTACTTC CASSLVGGPAYEQYF
- few TRBJ1-1 TRBV2 TGTGCCAGCAGTGAACGCAGTATGAACACTGAAGCTTTCTTT CASSERSMNTEAFF
TRBD1 - TRBJ1-2 TRBV7-2 TGTGCCAGCAGCCCAGGGACAGAAGCTAACTATGGCTACACCTTC CASSPGTEANYGYTF
TRBD1 few TRBJ2-3 TRBV27 TGTGCCATCTCCCGGGGACAGGCCACAGATACGCAGTATTTT CAISRGQATDTQYF
TRBD2 - TRBJ2-1 TRBV4-2 TGTGCCAGCAGCCAAGATGCTAGCGGGGTTGAGCAGTTCTTC CASSQDASGVEQFF
- - TRBJ2-5 TRBV2 TGTGCCAGCAGTGATGGCAGGGGAGCAGAGACCCAGTACTTC CASSDGRGAETQYF
- - TRBJ2-5 TRBV7-9 TGTGCCAGCAGCACCGGGGACTTGAAGAAGACCCAGTACTTC CASSTGDLKKTQYF
- few TRBJ2-2 TRBV5-1 TGCGCCAGCAGCTTAGGAAGGCAGGGAAACACCGGGGAGCTGTTTTTT CASSLGRQGNTGELFF
- few TRBJ2-2 TRBV9 TGTGCCAGCAGACCTACAGAGAACACCGGGGAGCTGTTTTTT CASRPTENTGELFF
- - TRBJ2-3 TRBV7-8 TGTGCCAGCCGGGAGTCGACGGGCACAGATACGCAGTATTTT CASRESTGTDTQYF
- few TRBJ2-7 TRBV19 TGTGCCAGTAGTTCCCTCTACGAGCAGTACTTC CASSSLYEQYF
TRBD2 - TRBJ2-5 TRBV11-2 TGTGCCAGCAGCTTAGGTATTAGCGGGAGAATCCCAGAGACCCAGTACTTC CASSLGISGRIPETQYF
- - TRBJ1-2 TRBV19 TGTGCCAGTAGTTTAGGACAGTTGGCGGGGGTTATGGATGGCTACACCTTC CASSLGQLAGVMDGYTF
TRBD1 few TRBJ1-2 TRBV11-2 TGTGCCAGCAGCTCCTTACTAAGCCGGACAGGGGGGGATAACTATGGCTACACCTTC CASSSLLSRTGGDNYGYTF
TRBD2 few TRBJ2-3 TRBV29-1 TGCAGCACCCGCGGGGGGGCCAGCACAGATACGCAGTATTTT CSTRGGASTDTQYF
- - TRBJ2-2 TRBV29-1 TGCAGCGTAGGGTTCCGGGGCGGGGAGCTGTTTTTT CSVGFRGGELFF
- few TRBJ1-1 TRBV5-4 TGTGCCAGCAGCTTCGGGACACAACGGGGTGAAGCTTTCTTT CASSFGTQRGEAFF